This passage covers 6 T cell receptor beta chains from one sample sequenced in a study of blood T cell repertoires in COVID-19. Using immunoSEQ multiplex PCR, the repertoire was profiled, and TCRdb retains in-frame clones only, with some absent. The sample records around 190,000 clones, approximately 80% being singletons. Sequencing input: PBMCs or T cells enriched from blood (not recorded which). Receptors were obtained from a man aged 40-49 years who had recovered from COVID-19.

The chain's CDR3 is CASSFGTGVHEQYF. CDR3 in DNA: TGTGCCAGCAGCTTTGGGACAGGGGTTCACGAGCAGTACTTC. This chain connects TRBV11-2 to TRBJ2-7, with TRBD1 matching over 10 bases. Trimming at V came to 3 bases and at J to 5 bases, leaving 4 bases not matched to a gene. This CDR3 has 14 amino acids. Germline values: CDR1 SGHAT, CDR2 FQNNGV. Combining the CDR3 with reference TRBV11-2 and TRBJ2-7 gives the whole variable domain EAGVAQSPRYKIIEKRQSVAFWCNPISGHATLYWYQQILGQGPKLLIQFQNNGVVDDSQLPKDRFSAERLKGVDSTLKIQPAKLEDSAVYLCASSFGTGVHEQYFGPGTRLTVT.

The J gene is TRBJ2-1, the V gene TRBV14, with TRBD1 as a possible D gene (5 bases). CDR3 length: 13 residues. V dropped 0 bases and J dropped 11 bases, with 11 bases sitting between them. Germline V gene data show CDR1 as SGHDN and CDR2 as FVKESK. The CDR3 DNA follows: TGTGCCAGCAGCCAAGATCAGGGATCTCAGCAGTTCTTC. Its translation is CASSQDQGSQQFF.

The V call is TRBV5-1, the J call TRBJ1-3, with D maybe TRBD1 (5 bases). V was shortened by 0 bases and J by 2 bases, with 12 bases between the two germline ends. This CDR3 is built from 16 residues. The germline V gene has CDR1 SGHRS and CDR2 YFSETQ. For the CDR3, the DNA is TGCGCCAGCAGCTTGGGTGGGGGACTTGCTGGAAACACCATATATTTT. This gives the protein CASSLGGGLAGNTIYF.

As DNA, the CDR3 is TGTGCCAGCAGCCCCCCTAGGACACCGAACACTGAAGCTTTCTTT. Translated, it gives CASSPPRTPNTEAFF. The rearrangement joins TRBV11-3 to TRBJ1-1; maybe TRBD1 (5 bases). The length of the CDR3 is 15 residues. The V gene's germline CDR1 is SGHNT and CDR2 YENEEA. Between the trimmed V and J ends, which lost 5 bases and 1 base, there was a span of 14 bases.

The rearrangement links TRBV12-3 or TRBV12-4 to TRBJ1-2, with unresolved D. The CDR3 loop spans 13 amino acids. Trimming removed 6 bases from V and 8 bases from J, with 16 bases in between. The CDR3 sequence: CASRMGPGYGYTF. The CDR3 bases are TGTGCCAGCAGAATGGGTCCGGGATACGGCTACACCTTC.

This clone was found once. This CDR3 reads CASSAPSTGYYGYTF. In nucleotides, the CDR3 is TGTGCCAGCAGCGCCCCGTCGACAGGGTACTATGGCTACACCTTC. This chain joins TRBV9 and TRBJ1-2; 7 bases line up with TRBD1. V shed 3 bases and J 3 bases; nucleotides not matched to a gene: 8. This CDR3 region has 15 residues. Germline-derived CDR1 and CDR2 are SGDLS and YYNGEE.